These T cell receptor beta chains were read from a single sample in a study of technical replicates of blood from a handful of donors. Only in-frame clones appear in the TCRdb table, and some are missing; sequencing was by immunoSEQ multiplex PCR. The sample has about 64,000 clones; 65% to 90% are singletons. Material for sequencing was PBMCs. The receptors come from a human donor in good health. Some clones in this sample may be carry-over from other donors' samples. Each CDR3 is given with its conserved first and last residue. D genes are given only for firm matches. The listing skips clone size in some rows; elsewhere it reads once, few, many or a size class.

CDR3: CASSLNGGSVKSTTQYF; DNA: TGTGCCAGCAGCTTAAATGGGGGGAGCGTTAAATCTACCACCCAGTACTTC; J: TRBJ2-5; D: NA; length: 17; V: TRBV11-2; size: NA
CDR3: CASSLGPKNTEAFF; DNA: TGTGCCAGCAGCTTAGGGCCGAAGAACACTGAAGCTTTCTTT; J: TRBJ1-1; D: NA; length: 14; V: TRBV7-9; size: NA
CDR3: CASSLQGALGYEQYF; DNA: TGTGCCAGCAGCCTACAGGGGGCGTTGGGCTACGAGCAGTACTTC; J: TRBJ2-7; D: TRBD1; length: 15; V: TRBV27; size: NA
CDR3: CASRGPTSITDTQYF; DNA: TGTGCCAGCAGAGGACCGACTAGCATAACAGATACGCAGTATTTT; J: TRBJ2-3; D: TRBD2; length: 15; V: TRBV6-1; size: NA
CDR3: CASSLTSRTYEQYF; DNA: TGTGCCAGCAGCTTAACTAGCCGGACCTACGAGCAGTACTTC; J: TRBJ2-7; D: NA; length: 14; V: TRBV7-2; size: NA
CDR3: CASSYEGVGTEAFF; DNA: TGTGCCAGCAGTTACGAGGGGGTAGGGACTGAAGCTTTCTTT; J: TRBJ1-1; D: NA; length: 14; V: TRBV6-6; size: NA
CDR3: CASSQDAGGGPQETQYF; DNA: TGTGCCAGCAGCCAAGACGCGGGCGGGGGCCCTCAAGAGACCCAGTACTTC; J: TRBJ2-5; D: NA; length: 17; V: TRBV14; size: few
CDR3: CASSRDNNEKLFF; DNA: TGTGCCAGCAGCCGGGACAACAATGAAAAACTGTTTTTT; J: TRBJ1-4; D: NA; length: 13; V: TRBV2; size: NA
CDR3: CASSPGDSYGYTF; DNA: TGTGCCAGCAGCCCGGGGGACAGTTATGGCTACACCTTC; J: TRBJ1-2; D: TRBD1; length: 13; V: TRBV7-3; size: NA
CDR3: CASSQELAGSTDTQYF; DNA: TGCGCCAGCAGCCAAGAGTTAGCGGGGAGCACAGATACGCAGTATTTT; J: TRBJ2-3; D: TRBD2; length: 16; V: TRBV4-3; size: once
CDR3: CASSPGQRNSPLHF; DNA: TGTGCCAGCAGCCCGGGACAGAGAAATTCACCCCTCCACTTT; J: TRBJ1-6; D: TRBD1; length: 14; V: TRBV6-7; size: NA
CDR3: CAWSVLRDSPLHF; DNA: TGTGCCTGGAGTGTACTACGGGATTCACCCCTCCACTTT; J: TRBJ1-6; D: NA; length: 13; V: TRBV30; size: NA
CDR3: CASSQDPQTVSYEQYF; DNA: TGCGCCAGCAGCCAAGATCCCCAGACAGTCTCCTACGAGCAGTACTTC; J: TRBJ2-7; D: NA; length: 16; V: TRBV4-3; size: few
CDR3: CASSGRSGTGNEQYF; DNA: TGTGCCAGCAGCGGTCGGTCCGGGACAGGGAACGAGCAGTACTTC; J: TRBJ2-7; D: TRBD1; length: 15; V: TRBV4-2; size: NA
CDR3: CAARGSYNSPLHF; DNA: TGTGCCGCCAGGGGTTCCTATAATTCACCCCTCCACTTT; J: TRBJ1-6; D: NA; length: 13; V: TRBV19; size: NA
CDR3: CASSKGTQGNIQYF; DNA: TGTGCCAGCAGTAAAGGGACACAGGGAAACATTCAGTACTTC; J: TRBJ2-4; D: NA; length: 14; V: TRBV6-5; size: once
CDR3: CASSTSGSYEQYF; DNA: TGCGCCAGCAGTACTAGCGGGAGCTACGAGCAGTACTTC; J: TRBJ2-7; D: TRBD2; length: 13; V: TRBV5-1; size: NA
CDR3: CASSPGTGGLNEQFF; DNA: TGTGCCAGCAGCCCCGGGACAGGGGGTCTGAATGAGCAGTTCTTC; J: TRBJ2-1; D: TRBD1; length: 15; V: TRBV5-8; size: NA
CDR3: CASSVEGLLVDEQFF; DNA: TGTGCCAGCAGCGTAGAGGGACTCCTAGTGGATGAGCAGTTCTTC; J: TRBJ2-1; D: NA; length: 15; V: TRBV9; size: NA
CDR3: CASSTDRANEQYF; DNA: TGTGCCAGCAGCACGGACAGGGCCAACGAGCAGTACTTC; J: TRBJ2-7; D: TRBD1; length: 13; V: TRBV13; size: NA
CDR3: CASSPGAMNNEQFF; DNA: TGCGCCAGCAGCCCTGGGGCCATGAACAATGAGCAGTTCTTC; J: TRBJ2-1; D: NA; length: 14; V: TRBV5-1; size: NA
CDR3: CASGLRAVDSYNEQFF; DNA: TGTGCTAGTGGTTTGAGGGCTGTGGACAGTTACAATGAGCAGTTCTTC; J: TRBJ2-1; D: NA; length: 16; V: TRBV12-5; size: NA
CDR3: CASKPTGGKSPLHF; DNA: TGTGCCAGCAAGCCGACAGGGGGAAAGTCACCCCTCCACTTT; J: TRBJ1-6; D: TRBD1; length: 14; V: TRBV2; size: NA
CDR3: CASSAGTGISYEQYF; DNA: TGTGCCAGCAGCGCCGGGACAGGGATTTCCTACGAGCAGTACTTC; J: TRBJ2-7; D: TRBD1; length: 15; V: TRBV7-2; size: NA
CDR3: CASSLDNRGSDYGYTF; DNA: TGTGCCAGCAGCCTCGACAACAGGGGGAGCGACTATGGCTACACCTTC; J: TRBJ1-2; D: TRBD1; length: 16; V: TRBV7-6; size: NA
CDR3: CASSPGQPYGYTF; DNA: TGTGCCAGCTCACCCGGACAGCCCTATGGCTACACCTTC; J: TRBJ1-2; D: NA; length: 13; V: TRBV18; size: NA
CDR3: CAISPPGTGVREQYF; DNA: TGTGCCATCAGTCCGCCCGGGACAGGGGTGAGGGAGCAGTACTTC; J: TRBJ2-7; D: TRBD1; length: 15; V: TRBV10-3; size: NA
CDR3: CASSLIGDSTDTQYF; DNA: TGTGCCAGCTCACTAATCGGAGATAGCACAGATACGCAGTATTTT; J: TRBJ2-3; D: NA; length: 15; V: TRBV18; size: once
CDR3: CASSPWDRYHEQYF; DNA: TGTGCCAGCAGCCCTTGGGACAGGTACCACGAGCAGTACTTC; J: TRBJ2-7; D: TRBD1; length: 14; V: TRBV5-6; size: NA
CDR3: CASSPGTERNNSPLHF; DNA: TGCGCCAGCAGCCCGGGGACAGAGAGAAATAATTCACCCCTCCACTTT; J: TRBJ1-6; D: TRBD1; length: 16; V: TRBV5-1; size: NA
CDR3: CASRNAGTPGNTIYF; DNA: TGTGCCAGCAGAAATGCCGGGACACCTGGAAACACCATATATTTT; J: TRBJ1-3; D: NA; length: 15; V: TRBV6-1; size: NA
CDR3: CASSLARGSGRVNEQFF; DNA: TGTGCCAGCAGTTTAGCCCGGGGGAGCGGGAGGGTCAATGAGCAGTTCTTC; J: TRBJ2-1; D: TRBD2; length: 17; V: TRBV27; size: few
CDR3: CASSFERDVGDTQYF; DNA: TGCGCCAGCAGCTTTGAGCGGGATGTGGGAGATACGCAGTATTTT; J: TRBJ2-3; D: TRBD2; length: 15; V: TRBV5-1; size: NA
CDR3: CASSLNAGTTFQPQHF; DNA: TGTGCCAGCAGCTTAAATGCAGGGACTACTTTTCAGCCCCAGCATTTT; J: TRBJ1-5; D: NA; length: 16; V: TRBV7-2; size: NA
CDR3: CASSIRPQGAGNTIYF; DNA: TGTGCCAGCAGCATCCGGCCCCAGGGGGCCGGAAACACCATATATTTT; J: TRBJ1-3; D: TRBD1; length: 16; V: TRBV7-2; size: NA
CDR3: CASSQSGGGRLQGDYGYTF; DNA: TGCGCCAGCAGTCAATCAGGGGGGGGGAGGTTACAGGGGGACTATGGCTACACCTTC; J: TRBJ1-2; D: TRBD1; length: 19; V: TRBV23-1; size: NA